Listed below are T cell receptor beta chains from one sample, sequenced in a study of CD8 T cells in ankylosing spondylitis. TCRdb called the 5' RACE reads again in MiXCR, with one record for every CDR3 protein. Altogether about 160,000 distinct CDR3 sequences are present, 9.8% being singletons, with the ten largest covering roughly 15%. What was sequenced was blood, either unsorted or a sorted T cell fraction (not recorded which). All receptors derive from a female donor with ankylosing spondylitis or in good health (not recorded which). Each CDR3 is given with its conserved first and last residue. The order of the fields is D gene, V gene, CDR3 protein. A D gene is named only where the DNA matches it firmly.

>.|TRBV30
CAWEPTGRGNIQYF
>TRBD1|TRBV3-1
CASSQDGRQGAFQETQYF
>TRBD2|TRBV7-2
CASSRWPLAYGTDTQYF
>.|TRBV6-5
CASSYSGASQETQYF
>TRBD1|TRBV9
CASSDGDRLWDHTQYF
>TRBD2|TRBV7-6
CASSFLAGEDNEQFF
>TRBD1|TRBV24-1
CATSDARQGSVQYF
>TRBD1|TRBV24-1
CATSDGTGAVSGANVLTF
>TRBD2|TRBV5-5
CASSLTLAVTDTQYF
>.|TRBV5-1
CASKFGKSSYNEQFF
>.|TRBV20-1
CSPLGREQFF
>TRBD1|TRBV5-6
CASSSTGQGTYEQYF
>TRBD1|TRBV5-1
CASSPSQGTETQYF